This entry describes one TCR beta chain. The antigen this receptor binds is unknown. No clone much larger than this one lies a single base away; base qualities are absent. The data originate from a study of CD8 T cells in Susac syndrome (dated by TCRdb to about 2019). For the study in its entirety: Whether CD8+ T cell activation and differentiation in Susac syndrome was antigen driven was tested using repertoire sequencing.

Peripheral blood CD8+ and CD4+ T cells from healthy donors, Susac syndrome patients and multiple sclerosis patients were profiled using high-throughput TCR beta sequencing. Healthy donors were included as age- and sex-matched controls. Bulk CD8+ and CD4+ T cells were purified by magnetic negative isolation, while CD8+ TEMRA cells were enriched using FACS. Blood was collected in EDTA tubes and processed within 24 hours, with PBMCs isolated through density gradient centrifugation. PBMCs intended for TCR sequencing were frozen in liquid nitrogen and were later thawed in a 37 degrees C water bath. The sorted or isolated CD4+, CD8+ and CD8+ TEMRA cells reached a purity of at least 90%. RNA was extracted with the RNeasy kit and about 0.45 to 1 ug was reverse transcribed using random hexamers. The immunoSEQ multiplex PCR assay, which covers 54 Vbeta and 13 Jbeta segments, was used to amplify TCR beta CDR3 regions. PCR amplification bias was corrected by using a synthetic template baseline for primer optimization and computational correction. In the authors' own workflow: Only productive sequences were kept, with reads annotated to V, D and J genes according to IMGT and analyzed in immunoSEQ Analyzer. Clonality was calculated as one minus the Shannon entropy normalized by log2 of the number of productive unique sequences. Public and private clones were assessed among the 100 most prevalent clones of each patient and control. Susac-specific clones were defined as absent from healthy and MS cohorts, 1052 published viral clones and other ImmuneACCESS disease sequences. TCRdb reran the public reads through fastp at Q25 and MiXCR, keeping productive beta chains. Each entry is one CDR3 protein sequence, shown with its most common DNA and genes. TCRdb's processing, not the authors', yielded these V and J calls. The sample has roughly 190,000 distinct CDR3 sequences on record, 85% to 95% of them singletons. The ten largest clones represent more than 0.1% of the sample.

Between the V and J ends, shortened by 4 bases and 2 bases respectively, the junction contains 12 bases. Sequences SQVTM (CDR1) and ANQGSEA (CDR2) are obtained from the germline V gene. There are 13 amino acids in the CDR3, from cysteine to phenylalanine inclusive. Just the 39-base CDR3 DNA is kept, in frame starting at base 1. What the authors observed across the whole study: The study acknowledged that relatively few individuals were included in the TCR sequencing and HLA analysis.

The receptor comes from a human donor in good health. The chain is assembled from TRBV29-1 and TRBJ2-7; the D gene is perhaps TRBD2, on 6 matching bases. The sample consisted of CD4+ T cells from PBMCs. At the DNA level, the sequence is TGCAGCGTTGGCCAAGGACTACCCTACGAGCAGTACTTC. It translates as CSVGQGLPYEQYF.